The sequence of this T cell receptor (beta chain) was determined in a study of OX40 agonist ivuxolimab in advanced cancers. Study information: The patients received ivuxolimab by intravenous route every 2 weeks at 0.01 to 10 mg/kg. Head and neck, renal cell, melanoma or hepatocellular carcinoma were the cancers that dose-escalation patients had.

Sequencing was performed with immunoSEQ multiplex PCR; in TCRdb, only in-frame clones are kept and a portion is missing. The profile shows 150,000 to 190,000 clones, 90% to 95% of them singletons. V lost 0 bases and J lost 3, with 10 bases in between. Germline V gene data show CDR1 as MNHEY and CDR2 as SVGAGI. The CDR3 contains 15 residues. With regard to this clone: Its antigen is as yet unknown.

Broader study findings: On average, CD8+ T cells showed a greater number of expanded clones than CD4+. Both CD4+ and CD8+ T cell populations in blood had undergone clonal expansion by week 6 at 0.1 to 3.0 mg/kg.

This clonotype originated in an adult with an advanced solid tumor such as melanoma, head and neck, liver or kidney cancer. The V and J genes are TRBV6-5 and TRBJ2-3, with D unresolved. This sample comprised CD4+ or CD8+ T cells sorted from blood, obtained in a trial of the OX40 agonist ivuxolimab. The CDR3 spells CASSYSLRETDTQYF. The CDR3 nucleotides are TGTGCCAGCAGTTACTCCCTAAGGGAAACAGATACGCAGTATTTT.